The 3 T cell receptor beta chains presented below share a single source sample, sequenced in a study of control samples from healthy donors and cancer patients. Data came from immunoSEQ multiplex PCR; TCRdb stores just in-frame clones and leaves some out. Altogether approximately 120,000 clones are present, around 88% being singletons, with the ten largest covering 15% to 20%. The material sequenced was blood. The receptors derive from a woman between 45 and 65 years old in good health.

The J gene is TRBJ1-5, the V gene TRBV19; D is possibly TRBD1 (5 bases). Per germline, CDR1 LNHDA and CDR2 SQIVND (reference sequence). CDR3 length: 14 residues. The V and J ends lost 2 bases and 3 bases respectively, with 8 bases between them. Here the CDR3 reads CASSIQGSNQPQHF. The CDR3 nucleotides read TGTGCCAGTAGTATACAGGGATCCAATCAGCCCCAGCATTTT.

J is TRBJ2-7 and V is TRBV5-6; 8 positions agree with TRBD1. Per the germline V gene, CDR1 is SGHDT and CDR2 is YYEEEE. The CDR3 is 13 amino acids. V shed 4 bases and J 5 bases; nucleotides not matched to a gene: 5. CDR3 sequence: CASSRQGIHEQYF. The DNA of the CDR3 is TGTGCCAGCAGCCGACAGGGGATCCACGAGCAGTACTTC.

V usage is TRBV7-2 and J usage is TRBJ1-3; tentatively, D is TRBD1 (5 bases). V gave up 6 bases and J gave up 5 bases, with 23 bases separating them. The CDR3 is 17 amino acids. Germline lookup yields CDR1 SGHTA and CDR2 FQGNSA. The CDR3 nucleotides read TGTGCCAGCAGTCAAACGGGGCAGAGAGGTCCGAGAAACACCATATATTTT. It yields the protein CASSQTGQRGPRNTIYF. The complete variable domain, with remaining parts taken from reference TRBV7-2 and TRBJ1-3, reads GAGVSQSPSNKVTEKGKDVELRCDPISGHTALYWYRQSLGQGLEFLIYFQGNSAPDKSGLPSDRFSAERTGGSVSTLTIQRTQQEDSAVYLCASSQTGQRGPRNTIYFGEGSWLTVV.